One sample yielded the 28 T cell receptor beta chains listed below, sequenced in a study of cytomegalovirus exposure and HLA in healthy donors. The PCR was carried out with 60 Vbeta primers and 13 Jbeta primers. Profiled with immunoSEQ multiplex PCR; TCRdb holds only in-frame clones, not every one. The data show tens of thousands of clones, around 75% seen once. The sample was PBMCs. The source of these receptors is a woman in her thirties in good health and CMV-seropositive.

The V and J genes are TRBV5-1 and TRBJ1-4; D is possibly TRBD1 (6 bases). Germline-derived CDR1 and CDR2 are SGHRS and YFSETQ. This CDR3 is 14 amino acids long. With 1 base removed from V and 6 bases from J, the gap between germline ends came to 10 bases. For the CDR3, the DNA is TGCGCCAGCAGCTTGAGGGGGGGCGATGAAAAACTGTTTTTT. Residues: CASSLRGGDEKLFF. Complete variable domain (other parts from reference TRBV5-1 and TRBJ1-4): KAGVTQTPRYLIKTRGQQVTLSCSPISGHRSVSWYQQTPGQGLQFLFEYFSETQRNKGNFPGRFSGRQFSNSRSEMNVSTLELGDSALYLCASSLRGGDEKLFFGSGTQLSVL.

This clone showed up many times. The V call is TRBV29-1, the J call TRBJ1-1; D is possibly TRBD1 (6 bases). The germline CDR1 and CDR2 sequences are SQVTM and ANQGSEA. V was shortened by 5 bases and J by 6 bases, with 16 bases between the two germline ends. The length of the CDR3 is 13 residues. This CDR3 reads CSVFLIGGAEAFF. The CDR3 nucleotides read TGCAGCGTTTTCCTCATAGGGGGAGCTGAAGCTTTCTTT.

This clone was seen a handful of times. The chain combines TRBV5-6 with TRBJ1-1; 9 positions match TRBD1. Losses at the gene ends were 4 bases for V and 4 bases for J; bases not matched to a gene: 8. The CDR3 is 15 amino acids. CDR1 and CDR2 (germline): SGHDT, YYEEEE. This CDR3 reads CASSTVQGAATEAFF. Here the CDR3 DNA reads TGTGCCAGCAGCACCGTACAGGGGGCCGCCACTGAAGCTTTCTTT.

The table lists this clone with a few counts. This chain uses TRBV29-1 with TRBJ2-5, with TRBD1 matching over 8 bases. The V gene end was trimmed by 5 bases and the J gene end by 5 bases; junction bases not matched to a gene: 10. The V gene's germline CDR1 is SQVTM and CDR2 ANQGSEA. The CDR3 contains 14 residues. CDR3 DNA sequence: TGCAGCGTTTCCCGGGACAGGCCAGGGGAGACCCAGTACTTC. It translates to CSVSRDRPGETQYF.

J is TRBJ2-3 and V is TRBV7-9, with TRBD1 identical over 9 bases. J lost 3 bases, V lost 5 bases, and 9 bases had no gene match. This CDR3 comprises 16 residues. Germline V gene lookup returns CDR1 SEHNR and CDR2 FQNEAQ (reference sequence). CDR3 amino acids: CASSPYRGTGTDTQYF. CDR3 coding DNA: TGTGCCAGCAGCCCCTACCGTGGGACAGGGACAGATACGCAGTATTTT.

The sample holds a few counts of this clone. This rearrangement joins TRBV19 to TRBJ1-1; TRBD1 might be the D (5 bases). Deletions cut 5 bases from V and 7 bases from J, with 17 bases between. The CDR3 is 14 residues long. Germline CDR1 LNHDA, CDR2 SQIVND (reference sequence). The CDR3 sequence is CASSPLGQAVEAFF. The CDR3 bases are TGTGCCAGTAGTCCGTTGGGGCAGGCGGTTGAAGCTTTCTTT.

This chain uses TRBV28 with TRBJ2-7; D remains unclear. This CDR3 comprises 14 residues. Between the trimmed V and J ends, which lost 2 bases and 1 base, there was a span of 9 bases. Germline values: CDR1 MDHEN, CDR2 SYDVKM. In DNA, the CDR3 is TGTGCCAGCAGTTTACTAGGTGGGTCCTACGAGCAGTACTTC. It yields the protein CASSLLGGSYEQYF. Full variable domain (outside the CDR3, taken from reference TRBV28 and TRBJ2-7): DVKVTQSSRYLVKRTGEKVFLECVQDMDHENMFWYRQDPGLGLRLIYFSYDVKMKEKGDIPEGYSVSREKKERFSLILESASTNQTSMYLCASSLLGGSYEQYFGPGTRLTVT.

V gene TRBV15 combines with J gene TRBJ2-1; 7 bases agree with TRBD2. This CDR3 spans 16 amino acids. The V gene end was trimmed by 1 base and the J gene end by 0 bases; junction bases not matched to a gene: 3. Germline loops: CDR1 LNHNV, CDR2 YYDKDF (reference sequence). This chain's CDR3 is CATSRGLAASYNEQFF. The DNA for the CDR3 is TGTGCCACCAGCAGAGGTCTAGCGGCCTCCTACAATGAGCAGTTCTTC.

CDR3 residues: CASSLGQGANYGYTF. CDR3 in DNA: TGCGCCAGCAGCTTAGGACAGGGGGCCAACTATGGCTACACCTTC. This chain uses TRBV5-1 with TRBJ1-2; 11 bases line up with TRBD1. Germline V lookup: CDR1 SGHRS, CDR2 YFSETQ. The CDR3 runs to 15 residues. Trimming took 2 bases from V and 2 from J; bases not matched to a gene: 2.

This rearrangement joins TRBV10-3 to TRBJ1-1; perhaps TRBD1 as D (6 bases). The CDR3 consists of 15 residues. Germline V gene sequence: CDR1 ENHRY, CDR2 SYGVKD. Trimming removed 6 bases from V and 4 bases from J, with 18 bases in between. CDR3 amino acids: CAIRILEGDLTEAFF. As DNA, the CDR3 is TGTGCCATCAGGATTCTTGAGGGGGATCTCACTGAAGCTTTCTTT.

The chain is built from TRBV5-1 and TRBJ2-2, with 8 bases fitting TRBD1. The CDR3 contains 15 residues. Germline loops: CDR1 SGHRS, CDR2 YFSETQ. J lost 4 bases, V lost 5 bases, and 7 bases had no gene match. The CDR3 coding sequence is TGCGCCAGCAGACGCGAAACAGGGGGCACCGGGGAGCTGTTTTTT. Translating it yields CASRRETGGTGELFF.

The CDR3 protein is CASSQGYNQPQHF. CDR3 nucleotide sequence: TGTGCCAGCAGTCAGGGGTACAATCAGCCCCAGCATTTT. This chain links TRBV27 with TRBJ1-5; tentatively, D is TRBD1 (6 bases). Germline CDR1 MNHEY, CDR2 SMNVEV (reference sequence). The CDR3 runs to 13 residues. Trimming left V 5 bases short and J 3 bases short, with 8 bases between.

Here the CDR3 reads CASSSTSVELGEQYF. For the CDR3, the DNA is TGTGCCAGCAGTTCCACTAGCGTGGAGCTCGGCGAGCAGTACTTC. The genes are TRBV27 and TRBJ2-7, with 7 bases that match TRBD2. J lost 6 bases, V lost 4 bases, and 12 bases had no gene match. CDR1 and CDR2 (germline): MNHEY, SMNVEV (reference sequence). CDR3 length: 15 amino acids.

CDR3 sequence: CASSARLAGNEQFF. The CDR3 region has the DNA TGTGCCAGCAGTGCGCGACTAGCGGGCAATGAGCAGTTCTTC. V and J are TRBV6-1 and TRBJ2-1; 10 nucleotides align to TRBD2. The length of the CDR3 is 14 residues. The V gene's germline CDR1 is MNHNS and CDR2 SASEGT. J was trimmed by 6 bases and V by 4 bases; bases with no gene match: 3.

The chain has TRBV19 and TRBJ2-7; 12 bases align to TRBD1. This CDR3 is 16 amino acids long. The germline V gene encodes CDR1 LNHDA and CDR2 SQIVND (reference sequence). The V gene end was trimmed by 1 base and the J gene end by 3 bases; junction bases not matched to a gene: 4. The CDR3 DNA is TGTGCCAGTAGTATAGCGGGACAGGGGGCCCTCTACGAGCAGTACTTC. This translates into CASSIAGQGALYEQYF. The full variable domain, with the rest looked up from reference TRBV19 and TRBJ2-7, is DGGITQSPKYLFRKEGQNVTLSCEQNLNHDAMYWYRQDPGQGLRLIYYSQIVNDFQKGDIAEGYSVSREKKESFPLTVTSAQKNPTAFYLCASSIAGQGALYEQYFGPGTRLTVT.

The chain uses TRBV27 and TRBJ1-5; 8 bases match TRBD1. The CDR3 covers 15 residues. In germline, CDR1 is MNHEY, CDR2 SMNVEV (reference sequence). V lost 3 bases, J lost 3 bases, and 4 bases stayed unmatched. CDR3 coding DNA: TGTGCCAGCAGTTTTGGACAGGGATTCAATCAGCCCCAGCATTTT. Translation: CASSFGQGFNQPQHF.

This clone was detected only a few times. The chain combines TRBV5-1 with TRBJ1-4; maybe TRBD1 (5 bases). CDR3 length: 19 amino acids. V dropped 4 bases and J dropped 7 bases, with 29 bases sitting between them. Germline V lookup: CDR1 SGHRS, CDR2 YFSETQ. CDR3 in DNA: TGCGCCAGCAGCGTGGGGACCAACCCGGTCGGGGGGTTTGGTGAAAAACTGTTTTTT. It is translated as CASSVGTNPVGGFGEKLFF.

V is TRBV6-1 and J is TRBJ1-1; 8 nucleotides agree with TRBD1. CDR3 length: 13 residues. Germline lookup yields CDR1 MNHNS and CDR2 SASEGT. V dropped 4 bases and J dropped 8; count of bases not matched to a gene: 6. DNA of the CDR3: TGTGCCAGCAGTGTGAGCAGGGGGCTGGAAGCTTTCTTT. Translation gives CASSVSRGLEAFF.

This chain joins TRBV2 and TRBJ1-6; D uncertain. The ends were cut back, 6 bases at V and 7 bases at J, with 13 bases in the middle. There are 14 residues in the CDR3. Germline CDR1 is SNHLY and CDR2 is FYNNEI. CDR3 loop: CASSGVLLNSPLHF. The CDR3 DNA reads as TGTGCCAGCAGCGGGGTCCTGCTCAATTCACCCCTCCACTTT. Together with reference TRBV2 and TRBJ1-6, the CDR3 gives the full variable domain: EPEVTQTPSHQVTQMGQEVILRCVPISNHLYFYWYRQILGQKVEFLVSFYNNEISEKSEIFDDQFSVERPDGSNFTLKIRSTKLEDSAMYFCASSGVLLNSPLHFGNGTRLTVT.

This sequence joins TRBV21-1 and TRBJ2-7; the table's D call, TRBD2, was not checked against the DNA. TRBV21-1 is noted as a pseudogene. The CDR3 spans 19 residues. The CDR3 sequence is CASSPLYGRWGDSPWEQYF. The CDR3 DNA reads as TGTGCCAGCAGCCCTCTTTACGGCAGATGGGGGGATTCCCCCTGGGAGCAGTACTTC.

This chain joins TRBV6-1 and TRBJ1-1, with D maybe TRBD1 (6 bases). The CDR3 runs to 15 residues. The V and J ends lost 5 bases and 2 bases respectively, with 15 bases between them. Germline CDR1 MNHNS, CDR2 SASEGT. In nucleotides, the CDR3 is TGTGCCAGCAGTCGAAATACAGGGAGAAACACTGAAGCTTTCTTT. It codes for CASSRNTGRNTEAFF.

This chain links TRBV5-1 with TRBJ2-7, with 8 bases identical to TRBD2. CDR1 and CDR2 from the germline V gene are SGHRS and YFSETQ. V dropped 7 bases and J dropped 6; count of bases not matched to a gene: 6. The CDR3 runs to 12 residues. In nucleotides, the CDR3 is TGCGCCAGCCATCACGCGGGGGGCGAGCAGTACTTC. This gives the protein CASHHAGGEQYF.

This clone was counted once. The chain uses TRBV27 and TRBJ1-1, with D tentatively TRBD1 (5 bases). The CDR3 runs 16 residues. Trimming left V 3 bases short and J 6 bases short, with 20 bases between. Germline V gives CDR1 MNHEY, CDR2 SMNVEV (reference sequence). CDR3 bases: TGTGCCAGCAGTTTCGAAGGGCCCTCAGGGCGCGCTGAAGCTTTCTTT. This codes for CASSFEGPSGRAEAFF.

V and J are TRBV9 and TRBJ2-7; a possible D gene is TRBD2 (6 bases). V lost 6 bases and J lost 5, with 24 bases in between. The germline V gene has CDR1 SGDLS and CDR2 YYNGEE. The CDR3 has 16 residues. In DNA form, the CDR3 reads TGTGCCAGCACCATCAGCGTATTTCCTAGCGTTCACGAGCAGTACTTC. Protein product: CASTISVFPSVHEQYF.

The gene calls are TRBV19 and TRBJ2-1, with D perhaps TRBD2 (5 bases). The CDR3 contains 18 residues. V lost 5 bases and J 0 bases, leaving 20 bases between the germline ends. Germline values: CDR1 LNHDA, CDR2 SQIVND (reference sequence). The CDR3 is CASSLLLPFGSSYNEQFF. The DNA for the CDR3 is TGTGCCAGTAGTCTATTGTTGCCATTTGGGAGCTCCTACAATGAGCAGTTCTTC.

This chain joins TRBV7-9 and TRBJ2-7, with 9 bases matching TRBD1. J gave up 2 bases and V 5 bases, and 7 bases lay outside the gene matches. Germline CDR1 and CDR2: SEHNR and FQNEAQ (reference sequence). The CDR3 loop spans 15 amino acids. CDR3 bases: TGTGCCAGCAGCACAACGGGACAGGGAGCCTACGAGCAGTACTTC. Translation: CASSTTGQGAYEQYF.

The gene calls are TRBV6-5 and TRBJ1-5; perhaps TRBD1 as D (5 bases). The germline gives CDR1 MNHEY, CDR2 SVGAGI. The CDR3 totals 15 residues. Trimming took off 4 bases at V and 5 bases at J, with 15 bases between the two ends. CDR3 coding DNA: TGTGCCAGCAGTTCGGAGGGACGGGGAGATCAGCCCCAGCATTTT. Encoded protein: CASSSEGRGDQPQHF.

CDR3 bases: TGTGCCTGGACCAATCAGGGAACTGCGGGAAACACCATATATTTT. Translation: CAWTNQGTAGNTIYF. This chain links TRBV30 with TRBJ1-3, with D possibly matching TRBD1 (5 bases). The germline CDR1 and CDR2 sequences are GTSNPN and SVGIG (reference sequence). This CDR3 is 15 amino acids long. V was cut by 4 bases and J by 4 bases, with 17 bases left in between.